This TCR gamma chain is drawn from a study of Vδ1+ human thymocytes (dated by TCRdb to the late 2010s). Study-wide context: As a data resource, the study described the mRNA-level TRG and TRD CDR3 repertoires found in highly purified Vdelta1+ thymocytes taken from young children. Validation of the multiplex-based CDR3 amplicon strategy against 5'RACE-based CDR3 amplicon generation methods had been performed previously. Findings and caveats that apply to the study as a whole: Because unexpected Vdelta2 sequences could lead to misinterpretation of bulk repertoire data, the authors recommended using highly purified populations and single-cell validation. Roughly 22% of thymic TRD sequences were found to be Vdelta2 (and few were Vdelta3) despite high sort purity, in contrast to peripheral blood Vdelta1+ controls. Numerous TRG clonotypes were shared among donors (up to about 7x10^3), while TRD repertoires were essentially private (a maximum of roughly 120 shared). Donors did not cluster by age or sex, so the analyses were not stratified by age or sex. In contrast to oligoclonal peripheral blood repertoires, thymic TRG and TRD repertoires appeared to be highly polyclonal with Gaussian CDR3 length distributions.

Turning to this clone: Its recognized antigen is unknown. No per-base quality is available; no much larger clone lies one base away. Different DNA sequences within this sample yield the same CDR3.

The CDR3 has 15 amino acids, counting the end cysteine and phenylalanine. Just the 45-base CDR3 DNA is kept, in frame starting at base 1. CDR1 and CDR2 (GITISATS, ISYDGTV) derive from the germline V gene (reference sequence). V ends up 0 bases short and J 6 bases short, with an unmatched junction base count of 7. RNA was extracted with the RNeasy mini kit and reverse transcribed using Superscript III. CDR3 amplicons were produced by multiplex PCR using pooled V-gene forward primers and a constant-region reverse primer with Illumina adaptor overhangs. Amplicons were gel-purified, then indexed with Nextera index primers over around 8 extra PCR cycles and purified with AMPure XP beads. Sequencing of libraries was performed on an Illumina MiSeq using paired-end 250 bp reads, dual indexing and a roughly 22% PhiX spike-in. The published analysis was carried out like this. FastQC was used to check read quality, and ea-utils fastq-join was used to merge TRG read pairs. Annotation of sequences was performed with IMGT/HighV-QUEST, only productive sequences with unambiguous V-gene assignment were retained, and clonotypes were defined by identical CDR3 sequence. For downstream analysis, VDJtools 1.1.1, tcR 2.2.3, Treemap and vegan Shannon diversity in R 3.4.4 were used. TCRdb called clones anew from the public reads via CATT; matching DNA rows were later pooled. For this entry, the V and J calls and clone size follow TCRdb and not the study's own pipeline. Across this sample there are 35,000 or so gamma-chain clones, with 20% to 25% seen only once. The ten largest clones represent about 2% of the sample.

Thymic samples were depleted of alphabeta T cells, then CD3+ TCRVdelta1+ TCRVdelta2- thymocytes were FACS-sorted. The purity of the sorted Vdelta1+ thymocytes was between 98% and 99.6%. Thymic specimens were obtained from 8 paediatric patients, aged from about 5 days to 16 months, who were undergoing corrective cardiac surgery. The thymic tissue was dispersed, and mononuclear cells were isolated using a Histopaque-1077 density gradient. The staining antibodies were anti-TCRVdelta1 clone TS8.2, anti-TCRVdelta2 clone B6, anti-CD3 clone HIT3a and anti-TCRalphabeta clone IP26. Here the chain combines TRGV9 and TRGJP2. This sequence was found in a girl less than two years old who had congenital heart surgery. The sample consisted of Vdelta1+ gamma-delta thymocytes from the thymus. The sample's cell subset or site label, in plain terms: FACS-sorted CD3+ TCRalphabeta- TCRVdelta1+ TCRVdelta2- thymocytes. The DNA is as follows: TGTGCCTTGTGGGAGGTGCAGGGGGGTGATTGGATCAAGACGTTT. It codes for CALWEVQGGDWIKTF.